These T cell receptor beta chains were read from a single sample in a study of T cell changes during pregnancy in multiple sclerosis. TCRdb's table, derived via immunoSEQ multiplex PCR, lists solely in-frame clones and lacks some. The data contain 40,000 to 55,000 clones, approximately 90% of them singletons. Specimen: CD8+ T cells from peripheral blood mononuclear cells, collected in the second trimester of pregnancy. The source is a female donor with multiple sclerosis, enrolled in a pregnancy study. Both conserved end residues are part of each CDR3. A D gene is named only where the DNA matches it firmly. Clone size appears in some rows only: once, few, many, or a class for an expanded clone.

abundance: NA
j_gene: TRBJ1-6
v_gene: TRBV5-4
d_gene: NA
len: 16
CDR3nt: TGTGCCAGCAGCCCAGGGGCCCCCGAGGCCAATTCACCCCTCCACTTT
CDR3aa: CASSPGAPEANSPLHF

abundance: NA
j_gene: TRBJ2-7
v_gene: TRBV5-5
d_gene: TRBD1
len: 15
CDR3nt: TGTGCCAGCAGCTTGGACAGGGGAACGGGGTACGAGCAGTACTTC
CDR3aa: CASSLDRGTGYEQYF

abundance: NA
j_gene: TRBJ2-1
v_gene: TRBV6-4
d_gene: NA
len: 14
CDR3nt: TGTGCCAGCAGTGACTCGATTTTAGGGGGTGAGCAGTTCTTC
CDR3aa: CASSDSILGGEQFF

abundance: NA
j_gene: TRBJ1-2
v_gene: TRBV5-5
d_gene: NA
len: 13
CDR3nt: TGTGCCAGCAGCTTGGCCGGGGAGGGTGGCTACACCTTC
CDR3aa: CASSLAGEGGYTF

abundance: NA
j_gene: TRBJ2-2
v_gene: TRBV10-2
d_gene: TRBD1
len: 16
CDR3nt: TGCGCCAGCAGTGATGGACAGGGGGCTCGGACCGGGGAGCTGTTTTTT
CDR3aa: CASSDGQGARTGELFF

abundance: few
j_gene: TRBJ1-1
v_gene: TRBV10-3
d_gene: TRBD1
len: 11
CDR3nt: TGTGCTTCACAGGGGGACACTGAAGCTTTCTTT
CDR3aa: CASQGDTEAFF

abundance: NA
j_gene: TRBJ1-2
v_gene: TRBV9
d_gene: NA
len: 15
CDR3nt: TGTGCCAGCAGCGTAGGGTCAGGGGCAGGGAGCGGCTACACCTTC
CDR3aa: CASSVGSGAGSGYTF

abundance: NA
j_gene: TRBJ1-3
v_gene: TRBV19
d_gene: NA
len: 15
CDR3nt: TGTGCCAGTAGTATCTATACGGGAACTGGAAACACCATATATTTT
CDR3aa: CASSIYTGTGNTIYF

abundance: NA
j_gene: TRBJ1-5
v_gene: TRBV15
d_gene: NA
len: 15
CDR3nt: TGTGCCACCAGCATCCGGACAGTTTCGGGTAGGCCCCAGCATTTT
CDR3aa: CATSIRTVSGRPQHF

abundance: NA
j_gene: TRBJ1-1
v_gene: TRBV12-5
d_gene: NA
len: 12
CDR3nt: TGTGCTAGTGGTTGGGGGGGCACTGAAGCTTTCTTT
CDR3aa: CASGWGGTEAFF

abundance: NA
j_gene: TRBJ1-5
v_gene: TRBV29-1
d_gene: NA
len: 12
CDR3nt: TGCAGCGTTTTACAGGACGGTCAGCCCCAGCATTTT
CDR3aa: CSVLQDGQPQHF

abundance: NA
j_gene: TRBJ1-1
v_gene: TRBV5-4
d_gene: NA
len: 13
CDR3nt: TGTGCCAGCAGCGGAGTTATGAACACTGAAGCTTTCTTT
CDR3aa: CASSGVMNTEAFF

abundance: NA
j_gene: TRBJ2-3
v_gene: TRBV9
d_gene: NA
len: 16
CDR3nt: TGTGCCAGCAGCCCCGCGTGGATTAGCTCCCCGAATACGCAGTATTTT
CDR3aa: CASSPAWISSPNTQYF

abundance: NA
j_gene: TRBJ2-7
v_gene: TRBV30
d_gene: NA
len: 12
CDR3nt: TGTGCCTGGAGTGTACATGCCTACGAGCAGTACTTC
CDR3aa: CAWSVHAYEQYF

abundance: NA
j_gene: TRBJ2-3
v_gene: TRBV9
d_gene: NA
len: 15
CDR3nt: TGTGCCAGCAGCGTAGCAGGGGCGGGCACAGATACGCAGTATTTT
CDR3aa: CASSVAGAGTDTQYF

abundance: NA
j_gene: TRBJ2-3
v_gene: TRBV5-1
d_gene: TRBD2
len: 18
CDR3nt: TGCGCCAGCAGCTTCCCTGGGACTAGCGGGGGGGGCACAGATACGCAGTATTTT
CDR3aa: CASSFPGTSGGGTDTQYF

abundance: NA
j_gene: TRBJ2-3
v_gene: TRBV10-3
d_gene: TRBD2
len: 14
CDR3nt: TGTGCCATCAGTGATGGGGGGGACGCATCCTTGCAGTATTTT
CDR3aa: CAISDGGDASLQYF

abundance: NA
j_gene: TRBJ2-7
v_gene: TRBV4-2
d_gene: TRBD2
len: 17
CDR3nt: TGTGCCAGCAGCCAAGATACTGGAAGCGGGGGGGCCCTCGAGCAGTACTTC
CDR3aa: CASSQDTGSGGALEQYF

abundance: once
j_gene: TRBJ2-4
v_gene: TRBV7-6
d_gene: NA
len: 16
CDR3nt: TGTGCCAGCAGCTTAGACCCGTTGAGGAGCAAAAACATTCAGTACTTC
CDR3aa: CASSLDPLRSKNIQYF

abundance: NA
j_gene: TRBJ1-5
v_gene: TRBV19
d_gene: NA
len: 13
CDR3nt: TGTGCCAGTAGTATAACCAGAAATCAGCCCCAGCATTTT
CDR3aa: CASSITRNQPQHF

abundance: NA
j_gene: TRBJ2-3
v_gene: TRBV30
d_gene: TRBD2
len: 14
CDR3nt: TGTGCCTGGAGCCTGGGGGGGGGTGCAGATACGCAGTATTTT
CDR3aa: CAWSLGGGADTQYF

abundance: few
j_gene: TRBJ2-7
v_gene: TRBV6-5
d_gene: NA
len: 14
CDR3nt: TGTGCCAGCAGTGCTGACAGGAACTACTACGAGCAGTACTTC
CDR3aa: CASSADRNYYEQYF

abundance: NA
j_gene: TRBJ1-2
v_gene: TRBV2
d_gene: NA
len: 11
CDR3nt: TGTGCCAGCAGTGAAGCGGCCGGCTACACCTTC
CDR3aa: CASSEAAGYTF

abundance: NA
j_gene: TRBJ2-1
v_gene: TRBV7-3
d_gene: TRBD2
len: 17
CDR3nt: TGTGCCAGCAGCTTAACCCCTAGCGGGGACCCCTACAATGAGCAGTTCTTC
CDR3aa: CASSLTPSGDPYNEQFF

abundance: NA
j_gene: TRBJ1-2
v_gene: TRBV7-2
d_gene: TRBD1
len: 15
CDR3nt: TGTGCCAGCAGCCGAAACACAGGGGTCAACTATGGCTACACCTTC
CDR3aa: CASSRNTGVNYGYTF

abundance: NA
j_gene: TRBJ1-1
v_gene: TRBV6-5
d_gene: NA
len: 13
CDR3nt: TGTGCCAGCAGTTACGGGCCAGGGCTTGAAGCTTTCTTT
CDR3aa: CASSYGPGLEAFF

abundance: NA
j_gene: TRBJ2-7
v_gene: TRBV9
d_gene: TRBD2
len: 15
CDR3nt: TGTGCCAGCAGCCCTAGCGGGGGTGGGCTCTACGAGCAGTACTTC
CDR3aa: CASSPSGGGLYEQYF

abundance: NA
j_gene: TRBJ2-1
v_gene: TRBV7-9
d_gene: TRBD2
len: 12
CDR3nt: TGTGCCGCGGGGGGCAAGTACAATGAGCAGTTCTTC
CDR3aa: CAAGGKYNEQFF

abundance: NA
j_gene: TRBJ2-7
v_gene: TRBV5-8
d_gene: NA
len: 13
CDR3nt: TGTGCCAGCAGCTGGACAGCACCCTACGAGCAGTACTTC
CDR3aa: CASSWTAPYEQYF

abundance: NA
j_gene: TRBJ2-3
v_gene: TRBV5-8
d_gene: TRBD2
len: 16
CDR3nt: TGTGCCAGCAGCAAGGGGACTAGCGCTAGCACAGATACGCAGTATTTT
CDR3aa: CASSKGTSASTDTQYF

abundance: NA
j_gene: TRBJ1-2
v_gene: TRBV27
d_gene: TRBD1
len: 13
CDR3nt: TGTGCCAGCAGGGCAGGGGGCAGTCATGGCTACACCTTC
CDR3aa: CASRAGGSHGYTF

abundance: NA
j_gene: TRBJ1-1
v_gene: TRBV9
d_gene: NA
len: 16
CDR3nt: TGTGCCAGCAGCGACGACCCGGACTTGCCGAACACTGAAGCTTTCTTT
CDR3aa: CASSDDPDLPNTEAFF

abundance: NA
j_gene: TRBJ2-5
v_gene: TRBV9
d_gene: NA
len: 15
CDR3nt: TGTGCCAGCAGCGCCGACCCCTCCGGAGGAGAGACCCAGTACTTC
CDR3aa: CASSADPSGGETQYF

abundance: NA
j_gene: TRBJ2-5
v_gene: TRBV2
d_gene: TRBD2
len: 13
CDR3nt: TGTGCCAGCGTCCTAGCGGGGAGGGAGACCCAGTACTTC
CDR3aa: CASVLAGRETQYF

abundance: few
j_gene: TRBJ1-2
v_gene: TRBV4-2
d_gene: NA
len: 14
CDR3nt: TGTGCCAGCAGCCAAGAACAGTTTAGCTATGGCTACACCTTC
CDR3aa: CASSQEQFSYGYTF

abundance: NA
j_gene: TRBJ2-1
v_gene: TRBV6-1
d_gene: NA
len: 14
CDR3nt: TGTGCCAGCAGTGAATGGCCAGGGGAAAATGAGCAGTTCTTC
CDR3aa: CASSEWPGENEQFF

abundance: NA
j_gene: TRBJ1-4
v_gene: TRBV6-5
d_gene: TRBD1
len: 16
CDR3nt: TGTGCCAGCAGTTACAGACAGGGCCGCAGGAAGGAAAAACTGTTTTTT
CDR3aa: CASSYRQGRRKEKLFF

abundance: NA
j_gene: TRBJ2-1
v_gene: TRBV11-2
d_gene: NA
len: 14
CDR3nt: TGTGCCAGCAGCCCGAGTGGGGGGGCAAATGAGCAGTTCTTC
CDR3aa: CASSPSGGANEQFF

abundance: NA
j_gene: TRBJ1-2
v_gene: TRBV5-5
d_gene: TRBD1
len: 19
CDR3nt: TGTGCCAGCAGCTTGTCACTAAAGGGACAGGGCAAAGGGGACTATGGCTACACCTTC
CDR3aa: CASSLSLKGQGKGDYGYTF

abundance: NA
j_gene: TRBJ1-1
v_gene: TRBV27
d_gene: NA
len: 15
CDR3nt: TGTGCCAGCAGTTTATCTCGGAGGATGAACACTGAAGCTTTCTTT
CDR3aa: CASSLSRRMNTEAFF

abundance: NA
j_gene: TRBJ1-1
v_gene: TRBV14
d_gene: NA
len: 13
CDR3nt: TGTGCCAGCTGCAACTGGGGCTCCACTGAAGCTTTCTTT
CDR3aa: CASCNWGSTEAFF

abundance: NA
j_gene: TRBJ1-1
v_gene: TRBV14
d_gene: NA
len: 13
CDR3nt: TGTGCCAGCTCCGCAGGGATGAACACTGAAGCTTTCTTT
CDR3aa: CASSAGMNTEAFF

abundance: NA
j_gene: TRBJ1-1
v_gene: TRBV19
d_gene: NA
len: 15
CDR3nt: TGTGCCAGTAGTATAAGTGCGGGGAAGAACACTGAAGCTTTCTTT
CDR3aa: CASSISAGKNTEAFF

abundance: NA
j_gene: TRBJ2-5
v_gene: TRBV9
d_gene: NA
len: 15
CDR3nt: TGTGCCAGCAGCCTAGAGGGAACAGGGAAAGAGACCCAGTACTTC
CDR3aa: CASSLEGTGKETQYF

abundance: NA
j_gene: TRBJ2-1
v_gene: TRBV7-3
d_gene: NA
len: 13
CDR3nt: TGTGCCAGCAGCCCTGGGACAAGCGATAAGCAGTTCTTC
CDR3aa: CASSPGTSDKQFF

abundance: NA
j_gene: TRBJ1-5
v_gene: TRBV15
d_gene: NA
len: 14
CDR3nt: TGTGCCACCAGCAGATCGGACAGAGCTCAGCCCCAGCATTTT
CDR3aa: CATSRSDRAQPQHF

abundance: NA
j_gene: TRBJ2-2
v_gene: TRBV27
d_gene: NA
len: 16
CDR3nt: TGTGCCAGCAGTTCCTCCGACAGGCGGTACACCGGGGAGCTGTTTTTT
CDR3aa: CASSSSDRRYTGELFF

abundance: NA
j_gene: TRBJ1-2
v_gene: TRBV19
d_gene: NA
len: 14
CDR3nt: TGTGCCAGTAGCCCTGACAGCACTAACTATGGCTACACCTTC
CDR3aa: CASSPDSTNYGYTF